A selection of T cell receptor beta chains follows, all from one sample in a study of shared clonotypes between healthy human individuals. Method: immunoSEQ multiplex PCR; TCRdb's copy keeps in-frame clones and lacks some. The sample gives around 2.5 million clones, roughly 93% of which show up once; 0.36% is in the top ten. Sequences were obtained from naive CD4+ T cells from PBMCs. The receptors derive from a man aged 18 to 30 in good health. Some clones in this sample may be carry-over from other donors' samples. The CDR3 runs from the conserved cysteine through the conserved F or W. The D gene is left open where the match is weak. A clone size is listed for some rows: how often the clone was seen (once, few, many), or a class if it is expanded.

D: NA
V: TRBV5-1
J: TRBJ2-4
size: NA
DNA: TGCGCCAGCAGGGGAGCCGGAGGCAAAAACATTCAGTACTTC
CDR3: CASRGAGGKNIQYF

D: TRBD2
V: TRBV5-4
J: TRBJ2-1
size: NA
DNA: TGTGCCAGCAGCCTGGGGGGACTAGCGGGAGCTGAGCAGTTCTTC
CDR3: CASSLGGLAGAEQFF

D: NA
V: TRBV5-4
J: TRBJ2-5
size: NA
DNA: TGTGCCAGCAGCTTGTCTAGCGTTCGGGCTAGGGAGACCCAGTACTTC
CDR3: CASSLSSVRARETQYF

D: TRBD1
V: TRBV28
J: TRBJ2-7
size: NA
DNA: TGTGCCTCCTCGTCGGGACAGAGCCCTAGGGAGCAGTACTTC
CDR3: CASSSGQSPREQYF

D: TRBD2
V: TRBV10-3
J: TRBJ2-3
size: NA
DNA: TGTGCCATCAGTGGGACTAGCGGGACCCGCGGCACAGATACGCAGTATTTT
CDR3: CAISGTSGTRGTDTQYF

D: NA
V: TRBV28
J: TRBJ1-1
size: NA
DNA: TGTGCCAGCAGTTGGGGGTACACTGAAGCTTTCTTT
CDR3: CASSWGYTEAFF

D: TRBD2
V: TRBV29-1
J: TRBJ2-1
size: NA
DNA: TGCAGCGCTCATAGCGGGAAGGAGAATGAGCAGTTCTTC
CDR3: CSAHSGKENEQFF

D: NA
V: TRBV7-9
J: TRBJ2-3
size: NA
DNA: TGTGCCAGCGGAATAGAAGTACAAGATACGCAGTATTTT
CDR3: CASGIEVQDTQYF

D: TRBD2
V: TRBV28
J: TRBJ2-5
size: NA
DNA: TGTGCCAGCAGTTTATTAGGCCGGAGCGGGAAAGGGACCCAGTACTTC
CDR3: CASSLLGRSGKGTQYF

D: NA
V: TRBV5-4
J: TRBJ2-3
size: NA
DNA: TGTGCCAGCAGCAACGTCCTGACAGTCCCGACTAGCACAGATACGCAGTATTTT
CDR3: CASSNVLTVPTSTDTQYF

D: NA
V: TRBV7-2
J: TRBJ2-7
size: NA
DNA: TGTGCCAGCAGCACCGCCCCAGGCTACGAGCAGTACTTC
CDR3: CASSTAPGYEQYF

D: TRBD2
V: TRBV7-9
J: TRBJ2-2
size: NA
DNA: TGTGCCTTCCCCTACCGGACTAGCGGGAGGAATACCGGGGAGCTGTTTTTT
CDR3: CAFPYRTSGRNTGELFF

D: TRBD1
V: TRBV25-1
J: TRBJ1-1
size: NA
DNA: TGTGCCAGCAGTGATCCGGGACAGGGAAACACTGAAGCTTTCTTT
CDR3: CASSDPGQGNTEAFF

D: TRBD1
V: TRBV19
J: TRBJ1-2
size: NA
DNA: TGTGCCTCAAAGACAGGGGACTACTATGGCTACACCTTC
CDR3: CASKTGDYYGYTF

D: TRBD1
V: TRBV5-1
J: TRBJ2-7
size: NA
DNA: TGCGCCAGCAGCTTGTCGGACAGGGGATCCTACGAGCAGTACTTC
CDR3: CASSLSDRGSYEQYF

D: NA
V: TRBV28
J: TRBJ2-4
size: NA
DNA: TGTGCCAGCAGTTTATCGTCTCCGGGGCTCAAAAACATTCAGTACTTC
CDR3: CASSLSSPGLKNIQYF

D: TRBD1
V: TRBV18
J: TRBJ1-4
size: NA
DNA: TGTGCCAGCTCAGCAACTCGGACAGGGAATGAAAAACTGTTTTTT
CDR3: CASSATRTGNEKLFF

D: NA
V: TRBV15
J: TRBJ2-7
size: NA
DNA: TGTGCCACCAGCAGAGATGCCAGGTCCTACGAGCAGTACTTC
CDR3: CATSRDARSYEQYF

D: NA
V: TRBV2
J: TRBJ2-7
size: NA
DNA: TGTGCCAGCAGCCGCGAGGGGGGAGCTATGTGGGACGAGCAGTACTTC
CDR3: CASSREGGAMWDEQYF

D: TRBD1
V: TRBV4-1
J: TRBJ2-5
size: NA
DNA: TGCGCCAGCAGCCACGGGGACAGGGTACAAGAGACCCAGTACTTC
CDR3: CASSHGDRVQETQYF

D: TRBD2
V: TRBV2
J: TRBJ2-1
size: NA
DNA: TGTGCCAGCAGCGGAATTAGCGGGAGGTCCCAGAGCTCCTACAATGAGCAGTTCTTC
CDR3: CASSGISGRSQSSYNEQFF

D: NA
V: TRBV5-4
J: TRBJ1-2
size: NA
DNA: TGTGCCAGCAGCTTGGGGACAGAGTCTAACTATGGCTACACCTTC
CDR3: CASSLGTESNYGYTF

D: TRBD1
V: TRBV6-5
J: TRBJ1-1
size: NA
DNA: TGTGCCAGCAGTTCCGTAAGGACAGGGAGGAACACTGAAGCTTTCTTT
CDR3: CASSSVRTGRNTEAFF

D: NA
V: TRBV4-2
J: TRBJ2-3
size: NA
DNA: TGTGCCAGCAGCCAAGATATGACAGGAGAGGCAGATACGCAGTATTTT
CDR3: CASSQDMTGEADTQYF

D: NA
V: TRBV28
J: TRBJ1-4
size: NA
DNA: TGTGCCAGCAGTCCCCCCACAGAAACTAATGAAAAACTGTTTTTT
CDR3: CASSPPTETNEKLFF

D: TRBD1
V: TRBV6-1
J: TRBJ1-1
size: once
DNA: TGTGCCAGCAGTGGCCCACAGGGGGCGATCCTCCACGCTTTCTTT
CDR3: CASSGPQGAILHAFF

D: NA
V: TRBV27
J: TRBJ2-2
size: NA
DNA: TGTGCCAGCAGTACCCTCCAACTAGGGGGGACCGGGGAGCTGTTTTTT
CDR3: CASSTLQLGGTGELFF

D: TRBD1
V: TRBV2
J: TRBJ1-1
size: NA
DNA: TGTGCCAGCAGTGGACAGGGGCAGGGCACTGAAGCTTTCTTT
CDR3: CASSGQGQGTEAFF

D: TRBD1
V: TRBV27
J: TRBJ1-4
size: once
DNA: TGTGCCAGCAGTCCCCGACAGGGATCTAATGAAAAACTGTTTTTT
CDR3: CASSPRQGSNEKLFF

D: NA
V: TRBV10-2
J: TRBJ1-2
size: NA
DNA: TGCGCCAGCAGCTTGGGGACCGTTAAAGGAAACTATGGCTACACCTTC
CDR3: CASSLGTVKGNYGYTF

D: TRBD2
V: TRBV5-1
J: TRBJ2-7
size: NA
DNA: TGCGCCAGCAGAAGACTAGCGGTTGACTACGAGCAGTACTTC
CDR3: CASRRLAVDYEQYF

D: TRBD1
V: TRBV28
J: TRBJ2-7
size: NA
DNA: TGTGCCAGTAGTAGAGCCGACAGGGTGACTTACGAGCAGTACTTC
CDR3: CASSRADRVTYEQYF

D: NA
V: TRBV6-1
J: TRBJ1-5
size: NA
DNA: TGTGCCAGCAGTGAAGGGGGCCACAATCAGCCCCAGCATTTT
CDR3: CASSEGGHNQPQHF

D: NA
V: TRBV5-1
J: TRBJ2-1
size: NA
DNA: TGCGCCAGCAGCTGGGGGAGAAGCGGGTTATCCTACAATGAGCAGTTCTTC
CDR3: CASSWGRSGLSYNEQFF

D: TRBD2
V: TRBV6-5
J: TRBJ2-7
size: NA
DNA: TGTGCCAGCAGTTACCCGGGAGGCAGGGCCGAGCAGTACTTC
CDR3: CASSYPGGRAEQYF

D: TRBD2
V: TRBV15
J: TRBJ2-1
size: NA
DNA: TGTGCCACCAGCAGAGCCTTAGCGGGAGGGGGAGCCTACAATGAGCAGTTCTTC
CDR3: CATSRALAGGGAYNEQFF